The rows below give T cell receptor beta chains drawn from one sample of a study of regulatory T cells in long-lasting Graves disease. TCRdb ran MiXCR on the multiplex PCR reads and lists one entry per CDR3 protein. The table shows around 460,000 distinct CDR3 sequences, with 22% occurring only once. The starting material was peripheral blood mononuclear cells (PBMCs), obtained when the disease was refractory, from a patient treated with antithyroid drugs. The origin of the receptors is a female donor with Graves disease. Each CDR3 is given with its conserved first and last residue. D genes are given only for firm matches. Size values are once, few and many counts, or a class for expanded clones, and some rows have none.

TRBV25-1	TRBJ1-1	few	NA	TGTGCCAGCAGTGGACCCGGGTTGAACACTGAAGCTTTCTTT	CASSGPGLNTEAFF
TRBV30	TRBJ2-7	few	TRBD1	TGTGCCTGGACCCCAGGGGGCACGTCCTACGAGCAGTACTTC	CAWTPGGTSYEQYF
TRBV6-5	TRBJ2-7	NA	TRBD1	TGTGCCAGCAGTTTAGACAGGGAACGGAAGGCCGAGCAGTACTTC	CASSLDRERKAEQYF
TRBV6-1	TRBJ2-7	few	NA	TGTGCCAGCAGTGGAGACAGGTACTACGAGCAGTACTTC	CASSGDRYYEQYF
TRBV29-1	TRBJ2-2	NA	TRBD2	TGCAGCGGGATGGGGGGGTCCGTCTCCGGGGAGCTGTTTTTT	CSGMGGSVSGELFF
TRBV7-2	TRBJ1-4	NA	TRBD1	TGTGCCAGCAGCTTCCGACAGGGGCTAGGTGAAAAACTGTTTTTT	CASSFRQGLGEKLFF
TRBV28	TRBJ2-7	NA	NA	TGTGCCAGCAGTTCACAGGCACTGCCCCCCTACGAGCAGTACTTC	CASSSQALPPYEQYF
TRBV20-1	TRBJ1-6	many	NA	TGCAGTGCTAGGATGGCAGGGATCTCTCATTCACCCCTCCACTTT	CSARMAGISHSPLHF
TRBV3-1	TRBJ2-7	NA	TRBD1	TGTGCCAGCAGCCAAGATCAGGGGGCTCATTACGAGCAGTACTTC	CASSQDQGAHYEQYF
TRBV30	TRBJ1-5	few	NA	TGTGCCTGGGGCCCGGGGTTAGGCAATCAGCCCCAGCATTTT	CAWGPGLGNQPQHF
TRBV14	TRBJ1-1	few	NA	TGTGCCAGCAGCCAATTCAGGGCCCCCACTGAAGCTTTCTTT	CASSQFRAPTEAFF
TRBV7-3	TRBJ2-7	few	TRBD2	TGTGCCAGCAGCTATTCTCTAGCGGGAGGGCCGGGTTCCTACGAGCAGTACTTC	CASSYSLAGGPGSYEQYF
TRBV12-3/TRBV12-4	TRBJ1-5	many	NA	TGTGCCAGCAGTTTTAATTTCGGGGAACAGCCCCAGCATTTT	CASSFNFGEQPQHF
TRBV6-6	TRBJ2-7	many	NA	TGTGCCAGCAGTTACTCGTCCAGGGCGACCTACGAGCAGTACTTC	CASSYSSRATYEQYF
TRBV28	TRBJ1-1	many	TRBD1	TGTGCCAGCAGCAACCGGGACAGGGGGCGTTCGGGCACTGAAGCTTTCTTT	CASSNRDRGRSGTEAFF
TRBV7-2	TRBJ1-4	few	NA	TGTGCCAGCAGCTTGAATCGCCGGGGGTCGGAGGAAAAACTGTTTTTT	CASSLNRRGSEEKLFF
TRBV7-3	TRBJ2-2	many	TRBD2	TGTGCCAGCAGCCCAGGACTAGCGGGGGGCACCGGGGAGCTGTTTTTT	CASSPGLAGGTGELFF
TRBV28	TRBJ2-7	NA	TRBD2	TGTGCCAGCGTACCGCGGCTAGCGGCCTCCTACGAGCAGTACTTC	CASVPRLAASYEQYF
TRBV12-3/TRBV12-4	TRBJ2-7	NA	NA	TGTGCCAGCAGTGAGAAGACAGAGCAGTACTTC	CASSEKTEQYF
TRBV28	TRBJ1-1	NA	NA	TGTGCCAGCAGCACCGGGACGATGAACACTGAAGCTTTCTTT	CASSTGTMNTEAFF
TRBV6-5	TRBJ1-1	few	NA	TGTGCCAGCAGTTCCGTGGGAGGGTCTGAAGCTTTCTTT	CASSSVGGSEAFF
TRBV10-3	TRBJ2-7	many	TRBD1	TGTGCCATCAGTGAGTCGAGTCAGGGGGCATCAAGCGAGCAGTACTTC	CAISESSQGASSEQYF
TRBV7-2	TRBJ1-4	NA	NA	TGTGCCAGCAGCGCACTAGGACTCCCCGTGGATGAAAAACTGTTTTTT	CASSALGLPVDEKLFF
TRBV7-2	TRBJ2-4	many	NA	TGTGCCAGCAGCTTAGATACGAGAGGCGAAAACATTCAGTACTTC	CASSLDTRGENIQYF
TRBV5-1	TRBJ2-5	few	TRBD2	TGCGCCAGCAGCTTAGGCGGACAAGCGGGAGTCTTTGAGACCCAGTACTTC	CASSLGGQAGVFETQYF
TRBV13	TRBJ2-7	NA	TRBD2	TGTGCCAGCAGCCTGGGACTAGCGGGACTCCCCTACGAGCAGTACTTC	CASSLGLAGLPYEQYF
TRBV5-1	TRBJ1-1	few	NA	TGCGCCAGCCGTCCGAGCTCGAACACTGAAGCTTTCTTT	CASRPSSNTEAFF
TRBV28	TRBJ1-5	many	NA	TGTGCCAGCAGTTTGGGGACACTTACCGATCAGCCCCAGCATTTT	CASSLGTLTDQPQHF
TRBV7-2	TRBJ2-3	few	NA	TGTGCCAGCAGCTTAGGCTGGGGAGACCAGGCAGATACGCAGTATTTT	CASSLGWGDQADTQYF
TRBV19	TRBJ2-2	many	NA	TGTGCCAGTAGTATGCTTGCTGCCGTTAACACCGGGGAGCTGTTTTTT	CASSMLAAVNTGELFF
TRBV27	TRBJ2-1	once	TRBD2	TGTGCCAGCAGTTTTCTAGCGGGAGGGAGAGAGCAGTTCTTC	CASSFLAGGREQFF
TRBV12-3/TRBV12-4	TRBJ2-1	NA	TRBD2	TGTGCCAGCAGTTTAGAAGGGGGTGAGAGCGGGAGGGAGCAGTTCTTC	CASSLEGGESGREQFF
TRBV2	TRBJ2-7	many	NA	TGTGCCAGCAGTGAGGCGTTCTCCTACGAGCAGTACTTC	CASSEAFSYEQYF
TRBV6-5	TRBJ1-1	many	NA	TGTGCCAGCAGTTACTCGGCAGAGGCTGACACTGAAGCTTTCTTT	CASSYSAEADTEAFF
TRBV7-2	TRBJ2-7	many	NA	TGTGCCAGCAGCTTAGATGCAGGGGAAGACTCCTACGAGCAGTACTTC	CASSLDAGEDSYEQYF
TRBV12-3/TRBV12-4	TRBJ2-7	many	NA	TGTGCCAGCAGTCACGGACTGCTGTACGAGCAGTACTTC	CASSHGLLYEQYF
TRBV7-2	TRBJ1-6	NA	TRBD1	TGTGCCAGCAGCATCGCCGGGACAGGGGGGGGATATAATTCACCCCTCCACTTT	CASSIAGTGGGYNSPLHF
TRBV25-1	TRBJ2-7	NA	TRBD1	TGTGCCAGCTACCACAGGGGCCCCCTATACGAGCAGTACTTC	CASYHRGPLYEQYF
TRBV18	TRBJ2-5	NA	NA	TGTGCCAGCTCACCATACGCAAAACCAGAAGAGACCCAGTACTTC	CASSPYAKPEETQYF
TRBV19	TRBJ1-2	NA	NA	TGTGCCAGTAGTACCGCTGTGGGGCTAATAAACTATGGCTACACCTTC	CASSTAVGLINYGYTF
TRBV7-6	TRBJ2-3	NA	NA	TGTGCCAGCAGCTTACCAGCGGGACAACTCACAGATACGCAGTATTTT	CASSLPAGQLTDTQYF
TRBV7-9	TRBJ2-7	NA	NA	TGTGCCAGCAGCGTTCGACAGGCAGACGAGCAGTACTTC	CASSVRQADEQYF
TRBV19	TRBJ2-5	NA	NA	TGTGCCAGTAGATCCGGGACGGGCTGGGCAGGGACCCAGTACTTC	CASRSGTGWAGTQYF
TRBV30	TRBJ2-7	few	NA	TGTGCCTGGAGTGCCCTAAGAAGGGAGCAGTACTTC	CAWSALRREQYF
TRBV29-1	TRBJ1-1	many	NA	TGCAGCGCCTATGGGCCAAATACTGAAGCTTTCTTT	CSAYGPNTEAFF
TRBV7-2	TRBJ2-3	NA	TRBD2	TGTGCCAGCAGCGCCGGACTAGCGGGAGAAGGTACGCAGTATTTT	CASSAGLAGEGTQYF